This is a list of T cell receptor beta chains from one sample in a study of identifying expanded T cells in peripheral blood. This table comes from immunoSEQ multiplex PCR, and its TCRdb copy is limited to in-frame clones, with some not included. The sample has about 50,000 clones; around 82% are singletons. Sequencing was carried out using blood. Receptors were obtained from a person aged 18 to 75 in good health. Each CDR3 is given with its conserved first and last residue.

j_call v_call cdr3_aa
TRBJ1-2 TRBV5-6 CASSFSQGASGYTF
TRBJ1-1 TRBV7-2 CASSLFGTEAFF
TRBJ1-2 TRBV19 CASRDRLDYGYTF
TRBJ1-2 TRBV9 CASSLTGDWGYGYTF
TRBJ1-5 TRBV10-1 CASSETGTGGDQPQHF
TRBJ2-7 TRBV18 CASSPSSSYEQYF
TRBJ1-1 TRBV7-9 CASSAGDRGIFEAFF
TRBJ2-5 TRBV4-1 CASSQATGYQETQYF
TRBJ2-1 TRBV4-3 CASSFLAGAAGEQFF
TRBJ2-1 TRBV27 CASSFYGNNEQFF
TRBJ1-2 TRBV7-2 CASSSGQGHGYTF
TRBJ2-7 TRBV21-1 CASSKDTYEQYF
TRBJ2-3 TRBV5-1 CASSLDGTSGPDTQYF
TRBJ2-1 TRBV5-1 CASSWTSGRAGNEQFF
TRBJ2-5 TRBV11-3 CASSPLRGGRETQYF
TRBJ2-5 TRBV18 CASSPGTGGGETQYF
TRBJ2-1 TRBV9 CASSVGAGGLNEQFF
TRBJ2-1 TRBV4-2 CASSQEMTSGAYNEQFF
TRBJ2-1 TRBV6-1 CASSERFLWQFF
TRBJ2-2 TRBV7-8 CAIQSASGRITGELFF
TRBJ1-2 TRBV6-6 CASSSGPNYGYTF
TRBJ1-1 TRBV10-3 CAISEQLNTGEAFF
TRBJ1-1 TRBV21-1 CASSRRTGVTEAFF